The 32 T cell receptor beta chains below all came from one sample that was sequenced in a study of T cells in Graves' hyperthyroidism and ophthalmopathy. RNA transcripts yielded amplified TCR beta CDR3 regions. The TCR CDR3 first-round RT-PCR relied on the HTBI primer set. A single record per CDR3 protein comes from TCRdb applying MiXCR to the multiplex PCR reads. This sample has 370,000 or so distinct CDR3 sequences, with approximately 14% found just once. Specimen: blood. These receptors all come from a young woman with Graves' hyperthyroidism that later progressed to Graves' ophthalmopathy.

This clonotype was recorded many times. V gene TRBV28 combines with J gene TRBJ1-4, with 7 nucleotides matching TRBD1. The CDR3 is made up of 16 amino acids. The ends lost 3 bases at V and 3 bases at J; junction bases unmatched: 7. Looked up from germline, CDR1 is MDHEN and CDR2 is SYDVKM. In nucleotides, the CDR3 is TGTGCCAGCAGTTTCTGGGACAGCTCCCCTAATGAAAAACTGTTTTTT. It codes for CASSFWDSSPNEKLFF.

V and J are TRBV7-9 and TRBJ2-1, with TRBD2 matching 11 bases. Germline CDR1 is SEHNR and CDR2 is FQNEAQ (reference sequence). The J segment lost 5 bases and the V segment lost 5 bases, leaving 17 bases of the junction unmatched. The CDR3 sequence is 19 residues long. CDR3 region: CASSRTGTSGYSIHNEQFF. The CDR3 DNA is TGTGCCAGCAGCCGAACCGGGACTAGCGGCTATTCAATACACAATGAGCAGTTCTTC.

This clonotype was seen ten or more times. The rearrangement joins TRBV27 to TRBJ1-6; tentative D call: TRBD1 (5 bases). Looked up from germline, CDR1 is MNHEY and CDR2 is SMNVEV (reference sequence). This CDR3 is 16 amino acids long. V gave up 6 bases and J gave up 10 bases, with 22 bases separating them. DNA of the CDR3: TGTGCCAGCAGGGTGGGGGGACCCCCTGGGGGATCACCCCTCCACTTT. This gives the protein CASRVGGPPGGSPLHF.

This clonotype was found a few times. The V gene is TRBV10-3, the J gene TRBJ2-5; 7 bases map to TRBD2. The CDR3 length is 16 residues. J gave up 1 base and V 2 bases, and 7 bases lay outside the gene matches. Germline V CDR1 and CDR2: ENHRY, SYGVKD. CDR3 nucleotide sequence: TGTGCCATCAGTGAGGGGAGGGGACCGTTCCAAGAGACCCAGTACTTC. Translation: CAISEGRGPFQETQYF.

This clonotype came up many times. This sequence joins TRBV7-9 and TRBJ2-1; D remains unclear. The CDR3 sequence is 13 residues long. Per germline, CDR1 SEHNR and CDR2 FQNEAQ (reference sequence). The V and J ends lost 1 base and 7 bases respectively, with 8 bases between them. The DNA of the CDR3 is TGTGCCAGCAGCTTAGACCAGTTGAATGAGCAGTTCTTC. This gives the protein CASSLDQLNEQFF.

This clonotype has more than one count but fewer than ten. The rearrangement joins TRBV28 to TRBJ2-3; D possibly corresponds to TRBD2 (6 bases). Trimming took 5 bases from V and 4 from J, leaving 13 bases between them. The CDR3 is 14 residues long. Germline V gene data show CDR1 as MDHEN and CDR2 as SYDVKM. CDR3 loop: CASSRGPGADTQYF. Written as DNA, the CDR3 is TGTGCCAGCAGTCGAGGGCCGGGGGCAGATACGCAGTATTTT.

This clonotype has more than one count but fewer than ten. V and J are TRBV24-1 and TRBJ1-2, with 9 nucleotides matching TRBD1. The CDR3 is made up of 13 amino acids. Germline values: CDR1 KGHDR, CDR2 SFDVKD. The J segment lost 8 bases and the V segment lost 5 bases, leaving 5 bases of the junction unmatched. The CDR3 sequence: CATSVGTGFGYTF. The DNA of the CDR3 is TGTGCCACCAGTGTTGGGACAGGGTTCGGCTACACCTTC.

CDR3 DNA sequence: TGCAGTGGCACCGGGACAGGGAATTCACCCCTCCACTTT. Encoded protein: CSGTGTGNSPLHF. The chain uses TRBV20-1 and TRBJ1-6; 9 bases match TRBD1. Germline CDR1 DFQATT, CDR2 SNEGSKA (reference sequence). This CDR3 region has 13 residues. Losses at the gene ends were 7 bases for V and 7 bases for J; bases not matched to a gene: 5.

This clonotype was picked up a small number of times. The chain recombines TRBV7-9 with TRBJ2-7; D is ambiguous. This CDR3 comprises 14 residues. V lost 5 bases, J lost 2 bases, and 13 bases lay in between. Germline assignment: CDR1 SEHNR and CDR2 FQNEAQ (reference sequence). CDR3 amino acids: CASSPQTRPYEQYF. CDR3 nucleotide sequence: TGTGCCAGCAGCCCCCAGACTCGCCCCTACGAGCAGTACTTC.

This clonotype was seen at least ten times. The chain has TRBV20-1 and TRBJ2-3; D is unclear. Per the germline V gene, CDR1 is DFQATT and CDR2 is SNEGSKA (reference sequence). There are 14 residues in the CDR3. The germline V and J ends were trimmed by 6 bases and 2 bases, with 15 bases remaining between them. CDR3 residues: CSARHPPNTDTQYF. CDR3 in DNA: TGCAGTGCCAGGCATCCTCCTAACACAGATACGCAGTATTTT.

This clonotype has a count of ten or more. V gene TRBV29-1 combines with J gene TRBJ1-1, with 8 bases aligning to TRBD1. After removal of 4 bases from V and 5 bases from J, the junction contained 6 bases not matched to a gene. Per the germline V gene, CDR1 is SQVTM and CDR2 is ANQGSEA. The CDR3 has 13 residues. The CDR3 here is CSVGGQGFTEAFF. CDR3 sequence (DNA): TGCAGCGTTGGAGGACAGGGCTTTACTGAAGCTTTCTTT.

This clonotype was picked up a small number of times. V is TRBV14 and J is TRBJ2-7, with TRBD1 matching over 11 bases. CDR1 and CDR2 (germline): SGHDN, FVKESK. The CDR3 runs 13 residues. J was trimmed by 3 bases and V by 10 bases; bases with no gene match: 5. The CDR3 region has the DNA TGTGCCACCTCCGGGACAGGGGGCTACGAGCAGTACTTC. Translating gives CATSGTGGYEQYF.

This chain uses TRBV7-2 with TRBJ2-4; possibly TRBD1 or TRBD2 for D (5 bases each). The CDR3 sequence is 14 residues long. Germline V gene lookup returns CDR1 SGHTA and CDR2 FQGNSA. Deletions cut 5 bases from V and 0 bases from J, with 8 bases between. DNA for the CDR3: TGTGCCAGCAGCCCGGGGCTAGCCAAAAACATTCAGTACTTC. Amino acid sequence: CASSPGLAKNIQYF.

This clonotype was seen more than once but under ten times. The chain joins TRBV24-1 to TRBJ2-2; TRBD1 matches 7 bases. Per germline, CDR1 KGHDR and CDR2 SFDVKD. The length of the CDR3 is 17 residues. The V and J ends lost 4 bases and 1 base, in that order; junction bases with no gene match: 8. The CDR3 is CATSDIGQVWNTGELFF. As DNA, the CDR3 is TGTGCCACCAGTGACATAGGACAGGTTTGGAACACCGGGGAGCTGTTTTTT.

This clonotype was recorded at least ten times. The chain has TRBV28 and TRBJ2-5; 7 nucleotides agree with TRBD2. V was pared by 4 bases and J by 2 bases, with 10 bases of the junction left unmatched. This CDR3 has 16 residues. The V gene's germline CDR1 is MDHEN and CDR2 SYDVKM. In DNA form, the CDR3 reads TGTGCCAGCAGTTGGCTGGGGGGGTCGGGGCAAGAGACCCAGTACTTC. This translates into CASSWLGGSGQETQYF.

This clonotype was detected many times. CDR3 in DNA: TGTGCCTGGAGTCTCACTAGCGGGAGGGAGACCCAGTACTTC. Amino acids: CAWSLTSGRETQYF. The chain joins TRBV30 to TRBJ2-5, with 12 nucleotides matching TRBD2. Germline V gene data show CDR1 as GTSNPN and CDR2 as SVGIG (reference sequence). V trimming: 2 bases; J trimming: 5 bases; junction bases outside the gene matches: 3. The CDR3 spans 14 residues.

The rearrangement links TRBV18 to TRBJ2-7, with TRBD2 matching 8 bases. The germline V gene has CDR1 KGHSH and CDR2 LQKENI. The CDR3 loop spans 15 amino acids. The trim removed 1 base at V and 1 base at J, leaving 3 bases unmatched. CDR3 nucleotide sequence: TGTGCCAGCTCACCACTAGCGGGGAATTCCTACGAGCAGTACTTC. It codes for CASSPLAGNSYEQYF.

This clonotype was counted at least ten times. The V and J genes are TRBV27 and TRBJ1-5; no reliable D call. The germline V gene encodes CDR1 MNHEY and CDR2 SMNVEV (reference sequence). The CDR3 extends over 14 amino acids. Deletions cut 4 bases from V and 0 bases from J, with 7 bases between. The DNA for the CDR3 is TGTGCCAGCAGTTCCGGAGCTAGCAATCAGCCCCAGCATTTT. Translated: CASSSGASNQPQHF.

The table lists this clonotype with a few counts. The chain links TRBV7-9 to TRBJ1-6; no definite D call. Germline lookup yields CDR1 SEHNR and CDR2 FQNEAQ (reference sequence). Trimming left V 8 bases short and J 5 bases short, with 13 bases between. The CDR3 runs to 14 residues. CDR3 in amino acids: CASEKWGNNSPLHF. The CDR3 bases are TGTGCCAGCGAGAAGTGGGGTAATAATTCACCCCTCCACTTT.

This clonotype was seen ten or more times. The chain combines TRBV5-1 with TRBJ2-1; D may be TRBD2 (7 bases). From germline, CDR1 is SGHRS and CDR2 YFSETQ. The CDR3 has 16 residues. V was shortened by 4 bases and J by 2 bases, with 16 bases between the two germline ends. CDR3 nucleotides: TGCGCCAGCAGCCTCAGCGCGGGGGCCCCCTACAATGAGCAGTTCTTC. Amino acids: CASSLSAGAPYNEQFF.

This clonotype was counted many times. The CDR3 is CASSLPPGLGAYEQYF. CDR3 nucleotide sequence: TGTGCCAGCAGCCTACCCCCGGGACTGGGGGCCTACGAGCAGTACTTC. This chain joins TRBV7-2 and TRBJ2-7, with a possible D match to TRBD2 (6 bases). Germline CDR1 reads SGHTA; CDR2 reads FQGNSA. The V and J ends lost 5 bases and 2 bases respectively, with 19 bases between them. The CDR3 covers 16 residues.

The sample holds a few counts of this clonotype. V usage is TRBV7-9 and J usage is TRBJ2-2; TRBD1 matches at 7 bases. J was trimmed by 6 bases and V by 10 bases; bases with no gene match: 5. CDR1 is SEHNR and CDR2 is FQNEAQ in the germline V gene (reference sequence). The CDR3 contains 12 residues. This chain's CDR3 is CATKQGPGELFF. The CDR3 DNA reads as TGTGCCACCAAACAGGGGCCCGGGGAGCTGTTTTTT.

There are many counts of this clonotype. This chain uses TRBV27 with TRBJ1-1; the match to TRBD1 covers 7 bases. The CDR3 contains 13 residues. V trimming: 5 bases; J trimming: 4 bases; junction bases outside the gene matches: 4. Per germline, CDR1 MNHEY and CDR2 SMNVEV (reference sequence). CDR3 DNA sequence: TGTGCCAGCAGTCCCGGACAGGTCACTGAAGCTTTCTTT. It yields the protein CASSPGQVTEAFF.

This clonotype was seen a handful of times. The V call is TRBV10-2, the J call TRBJ2-1; possible D gene TRBD1, 6 bases. The CDR3 loop spans 14 amino acids. Trimming pared 0 bases from V and 9 bases from J, leaving 12 bases between. Germline CDR1 reads WSHSY; CDR2 reads SAAADI. The CDR3 bases are TGCGCCAGCAGTGAGTCTGCAGGGGCGGGTGAGCAGTTCTTC. This translates into CASSESAGAGEQFF.

A few counts support this clonotype. This may come from a read error, since a much larger clone is one base off. V is TRBV2 and J is TRBJ2-1; D is undetermined. V lost 10 bases, J lost 6 bases, and 4 bases lay in between. CDR3 size: 9 residues. CDR1 and CDR2 from the germline V gene are SNHLY and FYNNEI. The CDR3 DNA reads as TGTGCCAACAGCAATGAGCAGTTCTTC. Translating gives CANSNEQFF.

This clonotype has just a few counts. The chain links TRBV19 to TRBJ1-1, with D hard to call. Germline loops: CDR1 LNHDA, CDR2 SQIVND (reference sequence). The ends were cut back, 8 bases at V and 0 bases at J, with 22 bases in the middle. CDR3 length equals 17 residues. CDR3 DNA: TGTGCCAGTTTACCGCTAGGAGCGGCGCCCATGAACACTGAAGCTTTCTTT. It is translated as CASLPLGAAPMNTEAFF.

This clonotype appeared many times. The chain recombines TRBV6-1 with TRBJ1-2; D is perhaps TRBD1 (5 bases). Trimming shortened V by 2 bases and J by 2 bases, and 12 bases separated the two germline ends. Germline CDR1 reads MNHNS; CDR2 reads SASEGT. The CDR3 totals 15 residues. The chain's CDR3 is CASSESSGQNYGYTF. The CDR3 DNA follows: TGTGCCAGCAGTGAAAGCTCGGGGCAGAACTATGGCTACACCTTC.

The V and J genes are TRBV29-1 and TRBJ2-3; 7 bases map to TRBD2. The CDR3 covers 13 residues. V lost 5 bases and J lost 5; bases outside the gene matches: 7. The germline V gene has CDR1 SQVTM and CDR2 ANQGSEA. The CDR3 DNA follows: TGCAGCGTTTCTCGGGAGGTAAAAGATACGCAGTATTTT. Translated, it gives CSVSREVKDTQYF.

This clonotype was recorded at least ten times. The rearrangement joins TRBV27 to TRBJ2-5; 7 bases are shared with TRBD2. Germline lookup yields CDR1 MNHEY and CDR2 SMNVEV (reference sequence). CDR3 length equals 14 residues. With V trimmed by 5 bases and J by 5 bases, 8 bases remained unmatched. In DNA form, the CDR3 reads TGTGCCAGCAGTCCCCTAGCGGTGGGGGAGACCCAGTACTTC. Its translation: CASSPLAVGETQYF.

This sequence joins TRBV19 and TRBJ2-3; 8 nucleotides agree with TRBD2. Germline CDR1 and CDR2: LNHDA and SQIVND (reference sequence). The J segment lost 0 bases and the V segment lost 3 bases, leaving 5 bases of the junction unmatched. The CDR3 length is 16 residues. The CDR3 nucleotides are TGTGCCAGTAGTATTGAAACTAGCGGTAGCACAGATACGCAGTATTTT. Amino acids: CASSIETSGSTDTQYF.

This clonotype was seen only a few times. The CDR3 coding sequence is TGTGCCTGGAGTGTACCCGGGACAGGGTCTGGAAACACCATATATTTT. Translation gives CAWSVPGTGSGNTIYF. The V call is TRBV30, the J call TRBJ1-3; the match to TRBD1 covers 9 bases. Germline values: CDR1 GTSNPN, CDR2 SVGIG (reference sequence). V shed 0 bases and J 1 base; nucleotides not matched to a gene: 4. This CDR3 has 16 amino acids.

V gene TRBV4-1 combines with J gene TRBJ2-1; TRBD1 aligns across 11 bases. V was pared by 3 bases and J by 8 bases, with 9 bases of the junction left unmatched. The V gene's germline CDR1 is MGHRA and CDR2 YSYEKL. The CDR3 extends over 16 amino acids. In DNA, the CDR3 is TGCGCCAGCAGCCAGGGACAGGGGGGATCTACCGATGAGCAGTTCTTC. Protein: CASSQGQGGSTDEQFF.